This passage covers 25 T cell receptor beta chains from one sample sequenced in a study of response to subunit inactivated influenza vaccine. A single record per CDR3 protein comes from TCRdb applying MiXCR to the RT-PCR reads. This table has 650,000 to 800,000 distinct CDR3 sequences, approximately 13% appearing once. The starting material was PBMCs from blood, obtained 14 to 15 days before vaccination. The receptors originated from a man in his forties or fifties who received an inactivated influenza vaccine.

This clonotype was counted at least ten times. The V call is TRBV12-3 or TRBV12-4, the J call TRBJ2-3; D may be TRBD2 (6 bases). The CDR3 runs 15 residues. Trimming left V 6 bases short and J 2 bases short, with 15 bases between. The CDR3 sequence: CASRPGLSVTDTQYF. The CDR3 DNA is TGTGCCAGCAGACCGGGACTTTCGGTCACAGATACGCAGTATTTT.

The chain joins TRBV28 to TRBJ1-4, with no clear D. Per the germline V gene, CDR1 is MDHEN and CDR2 is SYDVKM. Trimming shortened V by 1 base and J by 4 bases, and 13 bases separated the two germline ends. This CDR3 is 16 amino acids long. The CDR3 DNA reads TGTGCCAGCAGTTTATCCAGAATGGTTCTTAATGAAAAACTGTTTTTT. Residues: CASSLSRMVLNEKLFF. Based on the CDR3 plus reference TRBV28 and TRBJ1-4, the full variable domain is DVKVTQSSRYLVKRTGEKVFLECVQDMDHENMFWYRQDPGLGLRLIYFSYDVKMKEKGDIPEGYSVSREKKERFSLILESASTNQTSMYLCASSLSRMVLNEKLFFGSGTQLSVL.

This clonotype has only a few counts. The V call is TRBV9, the J call TRBJ2-7, with 10 bases matching TRBD1. Trimming removed 4 bases from V and 5 bases from J; junction bases left unmatched: 9. CDR3 length: 15 residues. The germline CDR1 and CDR2 sequences are SGDLS and YYNGEE. The CDR3 is CASSLTGTGVHEQYF. The CDR3, as DNA: TGTGCCAGCAGCCTTACCGGGACAGGGGTCCACGAGCAGTACTTC.

V and J are TRBV20-1 and TRBJ1-2; TRBD1 aligns across 8 bases. The CDR3 loop spans 15 amino acids. Germline V lookup: CDR1 DFQATT, CDR2 SNEGSKA (reference sequence). J lost 4 bases, V lost 5 bases, and 12 bases had no gene match. The CDR3 protein is CSAPDRGDLVYGYTF. The CDR3, as DNA: TGCAGTGCTCCCGACAGGGGTGATTTAGTCTATGGCTACACCTTC.

This clonotype was counted between two and nine times. The rearrangement links TRBV2 to TRBJ2-1, with 14 nucleotides matching TRBD2. V trimming: 7 bases; J trimming: 7 bases; junction bases outside the gene matches: 18. This CDR3 has 19 residues. From germline, CDR1 is SNHLY and CDR2 FYNNEI. The CDR3: CASTLVTSGGASRSNEQFF. CDR3 nucleotides: TGTGCCAGCACGTTGGTGACTAGCGGGGGGGCCAGTAGGTCGAATGAGCAGTTCTTC.

The chain joins TRBV20-1 to TRBJ2-7, with 8 bases fitting TRBD2. Unmatched junction bases numbered 8, after V lost 6 bases and J lost 4 bases. The CDR3 is made up of 13 amino acids. The V gene's germline CDR1 is DFQATT and CDR2 SNEGSKA (reference sequence). CDR3 amino acids: CSASGAGDYEQYF. The CDR3 bases are TGCAGTGCCTCTGGAGCGGGAGATTACGAGCAGTACTTC.

This chain connects TRBV15 to TRBJ1-1, with no clear D. The germline V gene has CDR1 LNHNV and CDR2 YYDKDF (reference sequence). This CDR3 has 13 residues. Trimming cost V 5 bases and J 2 bases, with 9 bases left between them. The chain's CDR3 is CATSPGKNTEAFF. As DNA, the CDR3 is TGTGCCACCAGCCCTGGCAAAAACACTGAAGCTTTCTTT.

Note on this clonotype: Relative to the germline gene, one junction end is altered; a read error may explain this. V gene TRBV10-2 combines with J gene TRBJ1-2, with 8 bases that match TRBD1. Germline assignment: CDR1 WSHSY and CDR2 SAAADI. This CDR3 contains 14 residues. The CDR3 here is CASSPQGANNGYTF. CDR3 DNA sequence: TGCGCCAGCAGCCCCCAGGGGGCTAACAATGGCTACACCTTC.

This clonotype was detected ten times or more. The rearrangement joins TRBV2 to TRBJ1-2; D is ambiguous. Trimming removed 10 bases at V and 3 bases at J, with 15 bases between. Germline V CDR1 and CDR2: SNHLY, FYNNEI. The CDR3 has 13 residues. In nucleotides, the CDR3 is TGTGCCACGACGGACGGCCTGGACTATGGCTACACCTTC. The encoded protein is CATTDGLDYGYTF.

This clonotype has more than one count but fewer than ten. V and J are TRBV7-9 and TRBJ2-7; no definite D call. The CDR3 runs to 15 residues. Germline values: CDR1 SEHNR, CDR2 FQNEAQ (reference sequence). Trimming shortened V by 1 base and J by 2 bases, and 12 bases separated the two germline ends. The CDR3 is CASSLGAGLAYEQYF. In DNA, the CDR3 is TGTGCCAGCAGCTTAGGCGCAGGCCTGGCCTACGAGCAGTACTTC.

In its sample, this clonotype was seen many times. The chain joins TRBV7-2 to TRBJ2-3, with TRBD2 identical over 10 bases. The CDR3 spans 14 residues. V lost 9 bases to trimming and J lost 5 bases; unmatched junction nucleotides: 8. Germline CDR1 and CDR2: SGHTA and FQGNSA. CDR3 DNA sequence: TGTGCCAGTAGTCTAGCGGGAGACGTAGATACGCAGTATTTT. Its translation: CASSLAGDVDTQYF.

This clonotype was counted many times. The rearrangement uses TRBV20-1 and TRBJ2-7, with D maybe TRBD1 (6 bases). CDR1 is DFQATT and CDR2 is SNEGSKA in the germline V gene (reference sequence). This CDR3 has 13 residues. With 3 bases removed from V and 9 bases from J, the gap between germline ends came to 18 bases. As DNA, the CDR3 is TGCAGTGCTAGTCAAGGTCACAGGGAAGGGCAGTACTTC. It codes for CSASQGHREGQYF.

The chain carries TRBV6-2 or TRBV6-3 and TRBJ1-5, with D perhaps TRBD1 (5 bases). The CDR3 length is 15 residues. V was trimmed by 4 bases and J by 7 bases, leaving 17 bases between them. Germline CDR1 reads MNHEY; CDR2 reads SVGEGT. The CDR3 coding sequence is TGTGCCAGCAGTTCAATAACGGACATTTCGCAGCCCCAGCATTTT. Encoded protein: CASSSITDISQPQHF.

This clonotype has more than one count but fewer than ten. The chain carries TRBV5-1 and TRBJ2-7, with a tentative D call TRBD1 (6 bases). Germline loops: CDR1 SGHRS, CDR2 YFSETQ. The CDR3 totals 13 residues. The V end lost 5 bases, the J end lost 2 bases, and 11 bases lay between the germline ends. CDR3 sequence (DNA): TGCGCCAGCAGTGTGGACAGTCCCTACGAGCAGTACTTC. It is translated as CASSVDSPYEQYF.

V and J are TRBV25-1 and TRBJ1-2, with D hard to call. Trimming stripped 2 bases from V and 3 bases from J, with 7 bases between. From germline, CDR1 is MGHDK and CDR2 SYGVNS. The CDR3 has 13 amino acids. The CDR3 sequence is CASSEVSDYGYTF. The CDR3 DNA reads as TGTGCCAGCAGTGAAGTATCGGACTATGGCTACACCTTC.

This clonotype has just a few counts. The V call is TRBV24-1, the J call TRBJ2-2, with D unclear. This CDR3 spans 14 amino acids. V was shortened by 4 bases and J by 7 bases, with 12 bases between the two germline ends. Germline loops: CDR1 KGHDR, CDR2 SFDVKD. CDR3 residues: CATSEPRGVGELFF. The CDR3 bases are TGTGCCACCAGTGAGCCACGTGGGGTCGGGGAGCTGTTTTTT.

The V call is TRBV28, the J call TRBJ1-1, with TRBD1 as a possible D gene (6 bases). In germline, CDR1 is MDHEN, CDR2 SYDVKM. With 5 bases removed from V and 6 bases from J, the gap between germline ends came to 16 bases. CDR3 length: 14 amino acids. CDR3 nucleotide sequence: TGTGCCAGCAGTCCGTGGCAGGGGAGTCCTGAAGCTTTCTTT. This translates into CASSPWQGSPEAFF.

This clonotype was seen more than once but under ten times. The chain joins TRBV7-2 to TRBJ2-2, with no clear D. V lost 2 bases to trimming and J lost 1 base, with 11 bases between them. Germline-derived CDR1 and CDR2 are SGHTA and FQGNSA. The CDR3 totals 16 residues. The CDR3 nucleotides read TGTGCCAGCAGCTTAAATGGTTTCGGGAACACCGGGGAGCTGTTTTTT. Its protein is CASSLNGFGNTGELFF.

The chain is built from TRBV6-1 and TRBJ1-2, with D perhaps TRBD1 (5 bases). The germline V gene has CDR1 MNHNS and CDR2 SASEGT. There are 14 residues in the CDR3. V lost 6 bases to trimming and J lost 10 bases, with 21 bases between them. CDR3 nucleotide sequence: TGTGCCAGCAGCTCCAGGGAGTCCTCCCTGGCCTACACCTTC. Translating gives CASSSRESSLAYTF.

This clonotype was observed a few times. The V and J genes are TRBV7-8 and TRBJ2-2, with D tentatively TRBD1 (5 bases). V lost 1 base to trimming and J lost 7 bases, with 19 bases between them. Germline V CDR1 and CDR2: SGHVS, FQNEAQ. The CDR3 is made up of 17 amino acids. For the CDR3, the DNA is TGTGCCAGCAGCTTAGATGTGGTACTGTGGGGCTTCGGGGAGCTGTTTTTT. Its protein product is CASSLDVVLWGFGELFF. Full variable domain (rest looked up from reference TRBV7-8 and TRBJ2-2): GAGVSQSPRYKVAKRGQDVALRCDPISGHVSLFWYQQALGQGPEFLTYFQNEAQLDKSGLPSDRFFAERPEGSVSTLKIQRTQQEDSAVYLCASSLDVVLWGFGELFFGEGSRLTVL.

The rearrangement joins TRBV28 to TRBJ2-7, with 10 bases that match TRBD2. This CDR3 region has 15 residues. CDR1 is MDHEN and CDR2 is SYDVKM in the germline V gene. After removal of 5 bases from V and 2 bases from J, the junction contained 6 bases not matched to a gene. CDR3: CASSSLAGDPYEQYF. For the CDR3, the DNA is TGTGCCAGCAGTAGTCTAGCGGGAGACCCCTACGAGCAGTACTTC.

This clonotype was seen at least ten times. One end of the junction is discordant with germline, which a read error may explain. The chain uses TRBV5-1 and TRBJ2-3; a possible D gene is TRBD2 (6 bases). The CDR3 covers 13 residues. CDR1 and CDR2 (germline): SGHRS, YFSETQ. In nucleotides, the CDR3 is TGTGCCAGCAGCTTAGCGGCTGCAGATACGCAGTATTTT. Protein sequence: CASSLAAADTQYF.

The J gene is TRBJ1-2, the V gene TRBV11-2; the D gene is possibly TRBD1 (6 bases). CDR3 size: 16 residues. CDR1 is SGHAT, CDR2 FQNNGV, per germline. The V end lost 0 bases, the J end lost 8 bases, and 19 bases lay between the germline ends. In nucleotides, the CDR3 is TGTGCCAGCAGCTTAGAAGGTTGGGGGGCGCTTTACGGCTACACCTTC. Encoded protein: CASSLEGWGALYGYTF.

This clonotype has at least ten counts. The DNA for the CDR3 is TGTGCCAGCAGCTTAATGGGAGACCACACCTATGAGCAGTTCTTC. Translating gives CASSLMGDHTYEQFF. This chain uses TRBV7-9 with TRBJ2-1, with D possibly being TRBD2 (5 bases). The CDR3 sequence is 15 residues long. The V gene lost 2 bases and the J gene lost 8 bases, with 16 bases spanning the gap. In germline, CDR1 is SEHNR, CDR2 FQNEAQ (reference sequence).

This clonotype was observed a few times. The chain combines TRBV9 with TRBJ1-2; D remains ambiguous. CDR1 is SGDLS and CDR2 is YYNGEE in the germline V gene. This CDR3 is built from 16 residues. V lost 2 bases, J lost 2 bases, and 16 bases lay in between. CDR3: CASSVATVGRNYGYTF. The CDR3 coding sequence is TGTGCCAGCAGCGTGGCCACAGTGGGTAGGAACTATGGCTACACCTTC.